Listed below are T cell receptor beta chains from one sample, sequenced in a study of T cell responses to AZD1222 COVID-19 vaccine. The data were produced by immunoSEQ multiplex PCR, yet TCRdb's version contains in-frame clones alone and is incomplete. The sample gives more than 65,000 clones, 70% to 90% of which show up once; roughly 7.5% is in the top ten. The material was peripheral blood, obtained on day 0 of AZD1222 vaccination. Receptors were obtained from an adult in good health. Both conserved end residues are part of each CDR3. Each record gives: clone size, J gene, D gene, V gene, CDR3 DNA, CDR3 protein. A D gene is named only where the DNA matches it firmly. Clone size is not always given. Where it is, it says once, few, many or a class for expanded clones.

NA,TRBJ2-1,TRBD2,TRBV29-1,TGCAGCGTGTCTCCTAGCGGGGGGAGCAATGAGCAGTTCTTC,CSVSPSGGSNEQFF
NA,TRBJ2-3,NA,TRBV18,TGTGCCAGCTCACCACAGGGGTCCTTCACAGATACGCAGTATTTT,CASSPQGSFTDTQYF
NA,TRBJ2-3,NA,TRBV7-3,TGTGCCAGCAGCCCGACCCAGGGGCCCACAGATACGCAGTATTTT,CASSPTQGPTDTQYF
NA,TRBJ2-7,NA,TRBV19,TGTGCCAGTAGTAAAGACAGGACCTCCCTCGAGCAGTACTTC,CASSKDRTSLEQYF
once,TRBJ1-2,NA,TRBV25-1,TGTGCCAGCAGTGCCAGGGTTGATGGCTACACCTTC,CASSARVDGYTF
NA,TRBJ2-1,TRBD2,TRBV5-5,TGTGCCAGCAGCCCTATGGGCGGGAGTTACAATGAGCAGTTCTTC,CASSPMGGSYNEQFF
NA,TRBJ1-2,TRBD1,TRBV19,TGTGCCAGTGGGGGGACAGGGAATGGCTACACCTTC,CASGGTGNGYTF
NA,TRBJ2-1,NA,TRBV7-8,TGTGCCAGCAGCCCAAGGGCCTGGGGGGAGGACAATGAGCAGTTCTTC,CASSPRAWGEDNEQFF
NA,TRBJ1-4,NA,TRBV28,TGTGCCAGCAGTTTATGGGGTTTGGGGGGTCAACTAGAGGAAAAACTGTTTTTT,CASSLWGLGGQLEEKLFF
NA,TRBJ2-7,TRBD2,TRBV27,TGTGCCAGCAGTCCTCTAGCGGGAGTCTCCTACGAGCAGTACTTC,CASSPLAGVSYEQYF
NA,TRBJ2-1,TRBD1,TRBV2,TGTGCCAGCAGCGTGACAGGGGGTCTCTCCTACAATGAGCAGTTCTTC,CASSVTGGLSYNEQFF
NA,TRBJ1-5,NA,TRBV5-5,TGTGCCAGCAGCCCCTTCCCGAGGGAGGGCAATCAGCCCCAGCATTTT,CASSPFPREGNQPQHF
NA,TRBJ2-1,NA,TRBV28,TGTGCCAGCAGCCCCTGGACCCTCAGAGCCTTGACGATCTACAATGAGCAGTTCTTC,CASSPWTLRALTIYNEQFF
once,TRBJ1-2,TRBD1,TRBV12-3/TRBV12-4,TGTGCCAGCAGCCCGACAGGGGGCTATGGCTACACCTTC,CASSPTGGYGYTF